This T cell receptor (beta chain) was found in a study of blood T cell repertoires in COVID-19. Across the whole study: Whether acute or convalescent, the COVID-19 samples came from the United States, Italy and Spain. PBMCs, B-cell-depleted T cells, or T cells were the source of the cDNA or gDNA that made up the material.

This CDR3 region has 11 residues. Trimming stripped 3 bases from V and 4 bases from J, with 7 bases between. Germline V gives CDR1 GTSNPN, CDR2 SVGIG (reference sequence). The method was immunoSEQ multiplex PCR; TCRdb's version includes in-frame clones alone and lacks a portion of them. The sample records roughly 300,000 clones, approximately 89% being singletons. The chain employs TRBV30 and TRBJ2-7, with a weak D call TRBD1 (6 bases). The material sequenced was peripheral blood. The receptor was derived from a woman in her 50s who had recovered from COVID-19. The DNA for the CDR3 is TGTGCCTGGAGGACAGGATACGAGCAGTACTTC. Translation: CAWRTGYEQYF.